This entry features one T cell receptor (beta chain) sequence. Its target is unknown. Produced via immunoSEQ multiplex PCR; TCRdb's table is partial and in-frame only. The table includes more than 250,000 clones, about nine tenths detected once. Germline CDR1 and CDR2: MNHEY and SVGAGI. V was clipped by 2 bases and J by 2 bases; unmatched bases: 3. This CDR3 spans 16 amino acids. The data stem from a study of cytomegalovirus exposure and HLA in healthy donors. Study outcomes and limitations: The authors enumerated under 200 TCR beta chains as linked to cytomegalovirus. Most TCR sequences were uncommon, yet certain public TCRs appeared in many donors. A few chains linked to CMV were shown in vitro to be specific for CMV antigens. Subsequent analysis found a tendency for first-cohort TCR clusters to co-occur within the 120 or so validation repertoires.

The chain is built from TRBV6-5 and TRBJ2-1; 10 bases agree with TRBD1. Sequencing was done on a sample of PBMCs. The sequence derives from a woman in her twenties or thirties in good health and CMV-seropositive. The CDR3 loop reads CASSYRQGAAYNEQFF. Written as DNA, the CDR3 is TGTGCCAGCAGTTACAGACAGGGGGCGGCCTACAATGAGCAGTTCTTC.